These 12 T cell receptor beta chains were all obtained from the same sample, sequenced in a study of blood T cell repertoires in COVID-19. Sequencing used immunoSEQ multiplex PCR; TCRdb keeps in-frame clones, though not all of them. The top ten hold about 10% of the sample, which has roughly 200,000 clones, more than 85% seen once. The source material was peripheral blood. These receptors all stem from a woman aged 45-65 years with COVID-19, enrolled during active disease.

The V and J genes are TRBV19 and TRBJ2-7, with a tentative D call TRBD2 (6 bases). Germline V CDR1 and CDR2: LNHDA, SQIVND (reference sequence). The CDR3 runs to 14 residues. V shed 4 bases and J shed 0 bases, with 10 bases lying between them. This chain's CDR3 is CASSTRDSSYEQYF. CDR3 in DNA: TGTGCCAGTAGTACCCGGGACTCCTCCTACGAGCAGTACTTC.

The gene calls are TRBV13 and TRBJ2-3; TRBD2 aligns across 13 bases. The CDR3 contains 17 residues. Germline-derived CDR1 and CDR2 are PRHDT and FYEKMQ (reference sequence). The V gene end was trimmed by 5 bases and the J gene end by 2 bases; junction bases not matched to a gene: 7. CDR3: CASSPRLAGGPTDTQYF. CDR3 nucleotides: TGTGCCAGCAGCCCCCGACTAGCGGGGGGCCCCACAGATACGCAGTATTTT.

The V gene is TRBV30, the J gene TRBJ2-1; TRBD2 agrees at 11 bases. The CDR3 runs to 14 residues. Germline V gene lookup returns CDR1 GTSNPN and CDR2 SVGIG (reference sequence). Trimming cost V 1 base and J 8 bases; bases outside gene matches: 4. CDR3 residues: CAWSGSGGVDEQFF. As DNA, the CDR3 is TGTGCCTGGAGTGGTAGCGGGGGGGTTGATGAGCAGTTCTTC.

The chain's CDR3 is CASSLGGTIRGYTF. The DNA for the CDR3 is TGTGCCAGCAGCTTAGGAGGGACAATACGAGGCTACACCTTC. The rearrangement links TRBV7-2 to TRBJ1-2, with a possible D match to TRBD1 (6 bases). The CDR3 length is 14 residues. CDR1 is SGHTA and CDR2 is FQGNSA in the germline V gene. Trimming cost V 1 base and J 8 bases, with 14 bases left between them.

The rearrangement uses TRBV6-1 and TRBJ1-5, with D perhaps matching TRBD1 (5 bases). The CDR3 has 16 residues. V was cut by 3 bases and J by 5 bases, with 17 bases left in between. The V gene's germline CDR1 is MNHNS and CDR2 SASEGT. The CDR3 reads CASSDSWAGRHQPQHF. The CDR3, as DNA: TGTGCCAGCAGTGATAGTTGGGCAGGGCGTCATCAGCCCCAGCATTTT.

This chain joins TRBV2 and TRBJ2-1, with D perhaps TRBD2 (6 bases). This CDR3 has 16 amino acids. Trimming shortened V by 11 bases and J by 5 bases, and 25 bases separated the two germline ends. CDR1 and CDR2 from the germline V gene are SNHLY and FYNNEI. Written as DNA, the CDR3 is TGTGCCTCACCGAACCACCAGGCGGGGTACCACAATGAGCAGTTCTTC. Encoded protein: CASPNHQAGYHNEQFF.

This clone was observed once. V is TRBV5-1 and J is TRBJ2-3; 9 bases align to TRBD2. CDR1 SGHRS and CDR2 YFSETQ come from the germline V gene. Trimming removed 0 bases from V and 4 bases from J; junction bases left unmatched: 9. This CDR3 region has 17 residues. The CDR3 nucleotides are TGCGCCAGCAGCTTGGCCCTTGGCGGGGGGGCGTCAGATACGCAGTATTTT. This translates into CASSLALGGGASDTQYF.

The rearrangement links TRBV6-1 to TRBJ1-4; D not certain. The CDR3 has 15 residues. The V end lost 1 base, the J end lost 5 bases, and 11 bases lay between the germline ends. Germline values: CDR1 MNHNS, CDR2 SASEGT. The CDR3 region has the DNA TGTGCCAGCAGTGAAGATCCAGGTCCAAATGAAAAACTGTTTTTT. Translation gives CASSEDPGPNEKLFF.

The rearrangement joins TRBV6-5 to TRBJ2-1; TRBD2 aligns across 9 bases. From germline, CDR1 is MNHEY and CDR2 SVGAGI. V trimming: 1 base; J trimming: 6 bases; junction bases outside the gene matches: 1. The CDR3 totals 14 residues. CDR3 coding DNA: TGTGCCAGCAGTTACTGGCGGGGGGGCAATGAGCAGTTCTTC. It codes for CASSYWRGGNEQFF.

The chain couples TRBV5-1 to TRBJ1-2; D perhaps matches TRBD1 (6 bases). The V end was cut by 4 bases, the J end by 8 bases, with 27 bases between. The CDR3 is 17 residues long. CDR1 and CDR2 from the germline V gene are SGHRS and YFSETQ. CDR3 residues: CASSPLAGAASSLGYTF. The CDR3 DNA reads TGCGCCAGCAGCCCCCTCGCAGGGGCCGCGTCCTCGTTGGGCTACACCTTC.

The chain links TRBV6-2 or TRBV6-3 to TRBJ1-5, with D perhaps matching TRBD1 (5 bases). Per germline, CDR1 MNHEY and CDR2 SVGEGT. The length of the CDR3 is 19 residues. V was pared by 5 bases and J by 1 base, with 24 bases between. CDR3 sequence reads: CASSRLGIGTSQSNQPQHF. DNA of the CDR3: TGTGCCAGCAGTCGCCTGGGAATCGGGACTTCGCAGAGCAATCAGCCCCAGCATTTT.

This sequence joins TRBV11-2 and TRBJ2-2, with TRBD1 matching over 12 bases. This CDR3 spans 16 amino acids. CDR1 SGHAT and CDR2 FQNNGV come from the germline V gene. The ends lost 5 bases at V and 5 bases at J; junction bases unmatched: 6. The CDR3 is CASSPGTGGRTGELFF. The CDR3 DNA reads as TGTGCCAGCAGCCCAGGGACAGGGGGCCGAACCGGGGAGCTGTTTTTT.